The 22 T cell receptor beta chains below were found in one sample sequenced in a study of radiation and T cells in renal cell carcinoma (TCRdb year 2020). Receptor amplification or capture employed the immunoSEQ multiplex PCR assay. This is the immuneACCESS table as TCRdb keeps it, with only in-frame sequences that have V and J called. A part of the clones is gone; compared with another copy, unresolved V genes explain less than half, and the rest is unexplained. Within this sample are about 130,000 clones, with over 75% of them counted one time only. Jointly, the top ten make up 12% of the sample. This sample's time point label indicates: baseline pretreatment blood. The sample's treatment or condition label, decoded: 15 Gy SBRT to primary tumor, nephrectomy 4 weeks later. Sequenced here: blood, sampled from a patient whose treatment included radiotherapy and nephrectomy. The receptors were gathered from a woman aged 45-59 years with renal cell carcinoma.

V usage is TRBV4-3 and J usage is TRBJ1-4, with D perhaps matching TRBD1 (5 bases). The length of the CDR3 is 13 residues. CDR1 and CDR2 from the germline V gene are LGHNA and YSLEER. V shed 0 bases and J shed 7 bases, with 6 bases lying between them. CDR3 sequence: CASSQDRVEKLFF. The CDR3 DNA sequence: TGCGCCAGCAGCCAAGACAGGGTTGAAAAACTGTTTTTT.

This chain connects TRBV7-9 to TRBJ1-6; TRBD1 aligns across 7 bases. The CDR3 is 13 amino acids. CDR1 is SEHNR and CDR2 is FQNEAQ in the germline V gene (reference sequence). V was pared by 5 bases and J by 7 bases, with 2 bases of the junction left unmatched. The CDR3 loop is CASSMGQNSPLHF. The CDR3 DNA is TGTGCCAGCAGCATGGGACAGAATTCACCCCTCCACTTT.

This clone was counted a single time. The chain has TRBV10-2 and TRBJ1-2, with TRBD1 as a possible D gene (5 bases). In germline, CDR1 is WSHSY, CDR2 SAAADI. This CDR3 has 15 amino acids. V shed 7 bases and J shed 0 bases, with 15 bases lying between them. In nucleotides, the CDR3 is TGCGCCAGCACTCCCTCCGACAGTCCTAACTATGGCTACACCTTC. It codes for CASTPSDSPNYGYTF.

The V call is TRBV6-6, the J call TRBJ2-1; no clear D gene. The CDR3 is 14 residues long. The V gene lost 3 bases and the J gene lost 8 bases, with 14 bases spanning the gap. Germline CDR1 reads MNHNY; CDR2 reads SVGAGI (reference sequence). The CDR3 bases are TGTGCCAGCAGTTATCGGGTCCAAAGTCATGAGCAGTTCTTC. Translating it yields CASSYRVQSHEQFF.

V and J are TRBV6-5 and TRBJ1-1; unclear D gene. CDR3 length: 15 residues. Germline V gene data show CDR1 as MNHEY and CDR2 as SVGAGI. The V gene lost 2 bases and the J gene lost 4 bases, with 14 bases spanning the gap. The CDR3 protein is CASSYHAETVTEAFF. CDR3 coding DNA: TGTGCCAGCAGTTACCATGCGGAAACGGTCACTGAAGCTTTCTTT.

The rearrangement links TRBV6-1 to TRBJ2-1, with D perhaps TRBD1 (6 bases). This CDR3 has 15 amino acids. Germline loops: CDR1 MNHNS, CDR2 SASEGT. V lost 2 bases and J lost 3, with 11 bases in between. The CDR3 sequence is CASSERPQGYNEQFF. The CDR3 DNA reads as TGTGCCAGCAGTGAACGGCCACAGGGCTACAATGAGCAGTTCTTC.

This chain connects TRBV5-1 to TRBJ2-7; 7 bases fit TRBD1. After removal of 4 bases from V and 4 bases from J, the junction contained 8 bases not matched to a gene. CDR1 is SGHRS and CDR2 is YFSETQ in the germline V gene. The CDR3 totals 14 residues. The CDR3 DNA sequence: TGCGCCAGCAGCCCCGACAGGGCCAATTACGAGCAGTACTTC. It is translated as CASSPDRANYEQYF.

The V call is TRBV28, the J call TRBJ1-2; D gene uncertain. Per germline, CDR1 MDHEN and CDR2 SYDVKM. Trimming took off 8 bases at V and 4 bases at J, with 8 bases between the two ends. The CDR3 has 11 residues. CDR3 region: CASSGPYGYTF. The CDR3, as DNA: TGTGCCAGCTCCGGGCCCTATGGCTACACCTTC.

The rearrangement joins TRBV7-2 to TRBJ1-5; a possible D gene is TRBD1 (5 bases). Germline CDR1 reads SGHTA; CDR2 reads FQGNSA. The CDR3 covers 15 residues. Deletions cut 4 bases from V and 3 bases from J, with 13 bases between. This CDR3 is CASSSDRGPNQPQHF. The CDR3 coding sequence is TGTGCCAGCAGCTCCGACCGGGGCCCCAATCAGCCCCAGCATTTT.

The gene calls are TRBV7-9 and TRBJ1-1, with a tentative D call TRBD1 (5 bases). Deletions cut 4 bases from V and 0 bases from J, with 12 bases between. The CDR3 has 15 amino acids. CDR1 and CDR2 (germline): SEHNR, FQNEAQ (reference sequence). The CDR3 DNA reads TGTGCCAGCAGCTCAGGGAGGTGGATGAACACTGAAGCTTTCTTT. Its translation: CASSSGRWMNTEAFF.

This rearrangement joins TRBV28 to TRBJ1-2; a possible D gene is TRBD1 (5 bases). Germline V CDR1 and CDR2: MDHEN, SYDVKM. The V end was cut by 6 bases, the J end by 1 base, with 12 bases between. The CDR3 spans 14 residues. CDR3 loop: CASSQPGYNYGYTF. Written as DNA, the CDR3 is TGTGCCAGCAGCCAACCAGGGTATAACTATGGCTACACCTTC.

The chain links TRBV7-9 to TRBJ1-6; 7 positions agree with TRBD1. CDR3 length: 15 amino acids. Germline CDR1 SEHNR, CDR2 FQNEAQ (reference sequence). After removal of 5 bases from V and 10 bases from J, the junction contained 11 bases not matched to a gene. This CDR3 is CASSLETGTKSPLHF. CDR3 in DNA: TGTGCCAGCAGCCTGGAGACAGGGACGAAATCACCCCTCCACTTT.

The rearrangement links TRBV19 to TRBJ1-1; no reliable D call. The V and J ends lost 4 bases and 6 bases respectively, with 6 bases between them. The CDR3 loop spans 11 amino acids. Germline V gene sequence: CDR1 LNHDA, CDR2 SQIVND (reference sequence). CDR3 in amino acids: CASSRTPEAFF. CDR3 DNA sequence: TGTGCCAGTAGTAGGACCCCTGAAGCTTTCTTT.

The chain is built from TRBV18 and TRBJ1-5; D remains ambiguous. From germline, CDR1 is KGHSH and CDR2 LQKENI. The V end lost 6 bases, the J end lost 1 base, and 7 bases lay between the germline ends. This CDR3 comprises 13 residues. The CDR3 sequence: CASSPGSNQPQHF. The CDR3 nucleotides read TGTGCCAGCTCCCCGGGAAGCAATCAGCCCCAGCATTTT.

This sequence joins TRBV9 and TRBJ1-1; D is unclear. The CDR3 is 16 residues long. Between the trimmed V and J ends, which lost 2 bases and 1 base, there was a span of 15 bases. Looked up from germline, CDR1 is SGDLS and CDR2 is YYNGEE. CDR3 in DNA: TGTGCCAGCAGCGTCGGGGTGGGGTTACAGAACACTGAAGCTTTCTTT. Its protein product is CASSVGVGLQNTEAFF.

This clone was counted once. This chain's CDR3 is CASSYTGTAEKLFF. The CDR3 DNA reads TGTGCCAGCAGTTACACAGGGACGGCTGAAAAACTGTTTTTT. V usage is TRBV6-5 and J usage is TRBJ1-4; D may be TRBD1 (6 bases). The germline gives CDR1 MNHEY, CDR2 SVGAGI. The CDR3 is 14 residues long. The V end was cut by 2 bases, the J end by 7 bases, with 11 bases between.

The chain employs TRBV4-3 and TRBJ1-3; the match to TRBD1 covers 7 bases. Germline V lookup: CDR1 LGHNA, CDR2 YSLEER. The CDR3 is made up of 15 amino acids. J gave up 0 bases and V 3 bases, and 2 bases lay outside the gene matches. The CDR3 bases are TGCGCCAGCAGCCAGGGACAGTTCTCTGGAAACACCATATATTTT. Its translation is CASSQGQFSGNTIYF.

The rearrangement uses TRBV19 and TRBJ1-6; D uncertain. Germline-derived CDR1 and CDR2 are LNHDA and SQIVND (reference sequence). The CDR3 runs 18 residues. V was shortened by 4 bases and J by 0 bases, with 16 bases between the two germline ends. The CDR3 sequence: CASSSQNSRNSYNSPLHF. The DNA for the CDR3 is TGTGCCAGTAGTAGCCAAAATTCGCGAAACTCCTATAATTCACCCCTCCACTTT. Using reference TRBV19 and TRBJ1-6 for the parts outside the CDR3, the full variable domain is DGGITQSPKYLFRKEGQNVTLSCEQNLNHDAMYWYRQDPGQGLRLIYYSQIVNDFQKGDIAEGYSVSREKKESFPLTVTSAQKNPTAFYLCASSSQNSRNSYNSPLHFGNGTRLTVT.

The chain is built from TRBV9 and TRBJ2-7; no clear D gene. This CDR3 is built from 14 residues. The V gene lost 6 bases and the J gene lost 3 bases, with 16 bases spanning the gap. The germline V gene encodes CDR1 SGDLS and CDR2 YYNGEE. This CDR3 reads CASTPSGFSYEQYF. CDR3 nucleotides: TGTGCCAGCACGCCTTCAGGATTCAGCTACGAGCAGTACTTC. Variable domain in full (rest from reference TRBV9 and TRBJ2-7): DSGVTQTPKHLITATGQRVTLRCSPRSGDLSVYWYQQSLDQGLQFLIQYYNGEERAKGNILERFSAQQFPDLHSELNLSSLELGDSALYFCASTPSGFSYEQYFGPGTRLTVT.

V gene TRBV14 combines with J gene TRBJ2-1, with 8 bases that match TRBD2. Per germline, CDR1 SGHDN and CDR2 FVKESK. There are 15 residues in the CDR3. Trimming removed 4 bases from V and 6 bases from J; junction bases left unmatched: 8. The CDR3 bases are TGTGCCAGCAGCCTGGAGCGGGGGATCCTCAATGAGCAGTTCTTC. Translating gives CASSLERGILNEQFF.

The chain has TRBV19 and TRBJ1-4; D is possibly TRBD1 (5 bases). The germline V and J ends were trimmed by 6 bases and 5 bases, with 13 bases remaining between them. Germline V CDR1 and CDR2: LNHDA, SQIVND (reference sequence). The CDR3 runs 14 residues. The CDR3 bases are TGTGCCAGTAGAGTCTCGGGGCGGAATGAAAAACTGTTTTTT. It is translated as CASRVSGRNEKLFF.

This chain links TRBV9 with TRBJ2-5; 9 bases align to TRBD2. This CDR3 comprises 16 residues. V was clipped by 0 bases and J by 2 bases; unmatched bases: 5. The germline gives CDR1 SGDLS, CDR2 YYNGEE. CDR3 DNA sequence: TGTGCCAGCAGCGTAGGGGCTAGCGGGGCTCAAGAGACCCAGTACTTC. Protein: CASSVGASGAQETQYF.